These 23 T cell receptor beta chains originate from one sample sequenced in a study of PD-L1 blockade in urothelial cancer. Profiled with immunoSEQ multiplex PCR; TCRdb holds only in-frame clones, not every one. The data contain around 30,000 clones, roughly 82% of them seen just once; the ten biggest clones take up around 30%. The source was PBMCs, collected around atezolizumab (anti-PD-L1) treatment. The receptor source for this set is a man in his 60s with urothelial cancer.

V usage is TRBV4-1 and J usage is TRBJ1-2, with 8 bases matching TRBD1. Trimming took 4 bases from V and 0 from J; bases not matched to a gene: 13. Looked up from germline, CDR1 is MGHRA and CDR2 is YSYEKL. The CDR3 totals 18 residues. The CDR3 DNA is TGCGCCAGCAGCCGAGGGACAGGCGCCCGAAAGACTAACTATGGCTACACCTTC. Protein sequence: CASSRGTGARKTNYGYTF.

CDR3 nucleotide sequence: TGTGCCAGCAGTGACCTACAGGATTCCTATGGCTACACCTTC. This encodes CASSDLQDSYGYTF. V usage is TRBV25-1 and J usage is TRBJ1-2; a possible D gene is TRBD1 (5 bases). This CDR3 has 14 amino acids. CDR1 is MGHDK, CDR2 SYGVNS, per germline. The ends were cut back, 3 bases at V and 4 bases at J, with 12 bases in the middle.

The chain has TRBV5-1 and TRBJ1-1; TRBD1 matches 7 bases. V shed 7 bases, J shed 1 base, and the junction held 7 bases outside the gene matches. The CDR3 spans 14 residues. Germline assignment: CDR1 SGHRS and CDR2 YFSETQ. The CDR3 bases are TGCGCCAGCCTCTCGGGACAGCCGAACACTGAAGCTTTCTTT. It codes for CASLSGQPNTEAFF. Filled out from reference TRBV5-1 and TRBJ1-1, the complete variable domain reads KAGVTQTPRYLIKTRGQQVTLSCSPISGHRSVSWYQQTPGQGLQFLFEYFSETQRNKGNFPGRFSGRQFSNSRSEMNVSTLELGDSALYLCASLSGQPNTEAFFGQGTRLTVV.

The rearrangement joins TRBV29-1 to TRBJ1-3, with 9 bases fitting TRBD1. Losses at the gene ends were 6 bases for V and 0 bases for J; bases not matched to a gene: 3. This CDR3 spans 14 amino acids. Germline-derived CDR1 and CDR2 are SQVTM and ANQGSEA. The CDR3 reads CSVWDRASGNTIYF. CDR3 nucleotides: TGCAGCGTATGGGACAGGGCCTCTGGAAACACCATATATTTT.

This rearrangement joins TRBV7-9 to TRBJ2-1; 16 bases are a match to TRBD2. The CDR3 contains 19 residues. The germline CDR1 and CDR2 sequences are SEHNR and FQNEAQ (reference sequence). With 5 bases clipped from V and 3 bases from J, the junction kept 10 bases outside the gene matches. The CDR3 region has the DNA TGTGCCAGCAGCCTACCTGGGACTAGCGGGGGGGCCTACTACAATGAGCAGTTCTTC. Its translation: CASSLPGTSGGAYYNEQFF.

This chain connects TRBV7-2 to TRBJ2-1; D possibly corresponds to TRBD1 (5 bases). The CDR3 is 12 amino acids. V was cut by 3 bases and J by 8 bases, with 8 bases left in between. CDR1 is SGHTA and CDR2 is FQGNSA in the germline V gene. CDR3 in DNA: TGTGCCAGCAGCTTGACAGTTGATGAGCAGTTCTTC. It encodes CASSLTVDEQFF.

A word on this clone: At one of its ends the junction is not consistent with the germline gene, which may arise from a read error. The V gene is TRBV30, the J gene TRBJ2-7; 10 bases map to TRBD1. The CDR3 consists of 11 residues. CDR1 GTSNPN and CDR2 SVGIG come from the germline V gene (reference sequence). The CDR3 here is CAWSPGQGRHF. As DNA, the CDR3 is TGTGCCTGGAGTCCGGGACAGGGGCGGCACTTC.

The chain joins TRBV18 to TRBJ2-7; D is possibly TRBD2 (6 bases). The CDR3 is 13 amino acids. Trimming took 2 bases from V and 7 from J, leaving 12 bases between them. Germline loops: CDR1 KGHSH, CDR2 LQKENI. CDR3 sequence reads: CASSPVWEAEQYF. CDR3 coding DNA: TGTGCCAGCTCACCAGTATGGGAGGCGGAGCAGTACTTC.

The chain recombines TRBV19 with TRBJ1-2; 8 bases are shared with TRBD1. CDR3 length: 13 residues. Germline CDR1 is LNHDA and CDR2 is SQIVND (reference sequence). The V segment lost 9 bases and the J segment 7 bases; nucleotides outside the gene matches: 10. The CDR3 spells CASSDRALGGYTF. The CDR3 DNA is TGTGCCAGCTCGGACAGGGCTCTTGGTGGCTACACCTTC.

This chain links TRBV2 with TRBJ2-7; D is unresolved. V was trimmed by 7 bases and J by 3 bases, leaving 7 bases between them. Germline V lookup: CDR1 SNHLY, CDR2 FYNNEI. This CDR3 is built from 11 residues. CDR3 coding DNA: TGTGCCAGCAATTTCGGCTACGAGCAGTACTTC. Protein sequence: CASNFGYEQYF.

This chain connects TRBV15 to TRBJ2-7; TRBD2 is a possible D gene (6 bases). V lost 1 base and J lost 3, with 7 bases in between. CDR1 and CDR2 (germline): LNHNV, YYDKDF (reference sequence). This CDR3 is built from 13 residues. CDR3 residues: CATSRGRVYEQYF. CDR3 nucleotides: TGTGCCACCAGCAGAGGGAGGGTCTACGAGCAGTACTTC.

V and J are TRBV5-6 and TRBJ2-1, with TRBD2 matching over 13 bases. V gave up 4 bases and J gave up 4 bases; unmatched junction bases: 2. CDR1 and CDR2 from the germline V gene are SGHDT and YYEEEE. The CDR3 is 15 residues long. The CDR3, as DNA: TGTGCCAGCAGCCTACTAGCGGGAGGGTACAATGAGCAGTTCTTC. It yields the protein CASSLLAGGYNEQFF.

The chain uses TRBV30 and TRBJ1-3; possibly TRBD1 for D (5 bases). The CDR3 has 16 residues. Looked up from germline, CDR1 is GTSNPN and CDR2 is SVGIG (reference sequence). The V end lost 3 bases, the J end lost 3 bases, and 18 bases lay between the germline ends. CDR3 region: CAWRALDNGFGNTIYF. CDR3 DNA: TGTGCCTGGAGGGCCTTGGACAACGGATTTGGAAACACCATATATTTT.

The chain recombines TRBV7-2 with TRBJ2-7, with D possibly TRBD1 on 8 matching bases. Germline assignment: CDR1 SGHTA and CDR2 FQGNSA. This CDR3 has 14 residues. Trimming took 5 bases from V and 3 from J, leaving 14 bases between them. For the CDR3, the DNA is TGTGCCAGCAGCCCTTACAGGGGGGGCTACGAGCAGTACTTC. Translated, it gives CASSPYRGGYEQYF.

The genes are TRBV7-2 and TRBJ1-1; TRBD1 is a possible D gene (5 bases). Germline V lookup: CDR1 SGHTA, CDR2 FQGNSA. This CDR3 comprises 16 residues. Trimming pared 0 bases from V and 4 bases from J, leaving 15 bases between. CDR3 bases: TGTGCCAGCAGCTTAGCGCCCATTGGTCAGGGCACTGAAGCTTTCTTT. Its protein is CASSLAPIGQGTEAFF.

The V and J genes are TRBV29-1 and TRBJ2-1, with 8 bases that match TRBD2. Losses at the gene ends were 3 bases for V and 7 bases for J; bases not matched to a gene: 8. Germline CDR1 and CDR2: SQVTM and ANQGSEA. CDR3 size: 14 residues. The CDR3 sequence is CSVDGRGVVNEQFF. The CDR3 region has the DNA TGCAGCGTTGACGGGAGGGGAGTAGTAAATGAGCAGTTCTTC.

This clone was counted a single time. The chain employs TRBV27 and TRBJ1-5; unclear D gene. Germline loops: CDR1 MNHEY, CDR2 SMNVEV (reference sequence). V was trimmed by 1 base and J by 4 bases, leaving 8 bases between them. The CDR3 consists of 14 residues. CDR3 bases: TGTGCCAGCAGTTTATTGCAGAATAATCAGCCCCAGCATTTT. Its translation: CASSLLQNNQPQHF.

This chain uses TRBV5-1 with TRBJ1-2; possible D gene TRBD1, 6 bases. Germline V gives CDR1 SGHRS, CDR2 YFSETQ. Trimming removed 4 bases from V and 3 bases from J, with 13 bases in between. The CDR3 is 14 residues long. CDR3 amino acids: CASSATGGHYGYTF. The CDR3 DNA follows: TGCGCCAGCAGCGCGACGGGGGGCCACTATGGCTACACCTTC.

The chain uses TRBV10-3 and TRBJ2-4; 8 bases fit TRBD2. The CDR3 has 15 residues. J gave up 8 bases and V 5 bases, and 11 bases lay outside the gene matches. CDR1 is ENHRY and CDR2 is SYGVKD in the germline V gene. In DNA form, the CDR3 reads TGTGCCATCAGTAAATTCCGGGGGGGCGGAGACATTCAGTACTTC. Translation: CAISKFRGGGDIQYF.

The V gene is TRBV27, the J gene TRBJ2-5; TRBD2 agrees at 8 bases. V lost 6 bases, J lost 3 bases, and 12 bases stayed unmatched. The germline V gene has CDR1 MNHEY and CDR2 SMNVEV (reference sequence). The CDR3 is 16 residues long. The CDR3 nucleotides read TGTGCCAGCAGGTATCGGGGGGGGGCCGTTGAAGAGACCCAGTACTTC. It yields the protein CASRYRGGAVEETQYF.

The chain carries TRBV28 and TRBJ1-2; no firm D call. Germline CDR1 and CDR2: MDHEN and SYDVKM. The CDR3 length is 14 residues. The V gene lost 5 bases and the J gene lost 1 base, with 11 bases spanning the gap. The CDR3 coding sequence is TGTGCCAGCAGTAACTACGGCTTTAACTATGGCTACACCTTC. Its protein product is CASSNYGFNYGYTF.

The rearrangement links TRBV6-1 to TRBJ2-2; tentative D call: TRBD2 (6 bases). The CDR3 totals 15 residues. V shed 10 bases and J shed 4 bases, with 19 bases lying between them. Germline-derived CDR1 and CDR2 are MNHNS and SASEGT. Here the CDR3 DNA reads TGTGCCACCCACTGGGAGGTATCGGGCACCGGGGAGCTGTTTTTT. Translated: CATHWEVSGTGELFF.

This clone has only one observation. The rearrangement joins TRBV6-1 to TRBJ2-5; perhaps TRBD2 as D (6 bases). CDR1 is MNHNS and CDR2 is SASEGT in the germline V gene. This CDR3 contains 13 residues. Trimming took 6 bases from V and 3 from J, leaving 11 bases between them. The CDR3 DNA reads TGTGCCAGCAGGAAAGGGACTGAAGAGACCCAGTACTTC. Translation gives CASRKGTEETQYF.